One sample yielded the 3 T cell receptor beta chains listed below, sequenced in a study of blood T cell repertoires in COVID-19. The repertoire was sequenced with immunoSEQ multiplex PCR; TCRdb's copy has only in-frame clones and lacks some. The sample contains roughly 250,000 clones, about 87% of which appear only once. Specimen: peripheral blood. The receptors were sampled from a middle-aged woman with acute or convalescent COVID-19.

A few counts support this clone. The CDR3 region has the DNA TGTGCCAGCAGTAGATCCCCGGGACTAGCGGGCTCCCGGGGGTTCTTC. Translation: CASSRSPGLAGSRGFF. The chain couples TRBV2 to TRBJ2-1, with 12 positions matching TRBD2. The CDR3 length is 16 residues. CDR1 and CDR2 (germline): SNHLY, FYNNEI. V lost 5 bases and J lost 15; bases outside the gene matches: 17. The variable domain in full, with the rest retrieved from reference TRBV2 and TRBJ2-1, is EPEVTQTPSHQVTQMGQEVILRCVPISNHLYFYWYRQILGQKVEFLVSFYNNEISEKSEIFDDQFSVERPDGSNFTLKIRSTKLEDSAMYFCASSRSPGLAGSRGFFGPGTRLTVL.

This rearrangement joins TRBV18 to TRBJ1-2; no clear D. Germline CDR1 and CDR2: KGHSH and LQKENI. V shed 5 bases and J shed 4 bases, with 11 bases lying between them. This CDR3 has 13 amino acids. The CDR3 DNA sequence: TGTGCCAGCTCAGCCGGGGAAGTCTATGGCTACACCTTC. Translation gives CASSAGEVYGYTF.

The chain combines TRBV4-2 with TRBJ2-3, with 12 bases that match TRBD2. This CDR3 region has 16 residues. Losses at the gene ends were 4 bases for V and 5 bases for J; bases not matched to a gene: 7. In germline, CDR1 is LGHNA, CDR2 YNFKEQ. In DNA form, the CDR3 reads TGTGCCAGCAGCCGAGGATCACTAGCGGGGGGAGATACGCAGTATTTT. Its translation: CASSRGSLAGGDTQYF.